Here is one TCR beta chain with its context. This entry is derived from a study of cytomegalovirus exposure and HLA in healthy donors. In the PCR, 60 Vbeta and 13 Jbeta primers were used. Generated by immunoSEQ multiplex PCR, the TCRdb table keeps only in-frame clones and is missing some. The ten most abundant clones cover 1.5% to 2% of a sample with about 130,000 clones. The clonotype comes from a man aged 18-30 years in good health and CMV-seronegative. The sample comprised PBMCs.

The CDR3 DNA reads as TGTGCCAGCAGCCGGAGACAGGCGGTTTGGATGAACACTGAAGCTTTCTTT. Translated: CASSRRQAVWMNTEAFF. The rearrangement uses TRBV7-8 and TRBJ1-1; perhaps TRBD1 as D (6 bases). Deletions cut 5 bases from V and 0 bases from J, with 19 bases between. This CDR3 contains 17 residues. Germline assignment: CDR1 SGHVS and CDR2 FQNEAQ.